Below, 17 T cell receptor beta chains from the same sample are listed, as sequenced in a study of T cell clonality in common variable immunodeficiency. TCRdb keeps only in-frame clones here, not all; method: immunoSEQ multiplex PCR. The repertoire consists of about 44,000 clones, none detected only once. Sequenced input: peripheral blood mononuclear cells. The receptors were sampled from a person aged 18 to 75 in good health.

In its sample, this clone was seen many times. The DNA ends 3 residues before the CDR3 does, and the rest of the CDR3 is filled in from the germline J gene. This chain joins TRBV30 and TRBJ2-7; TRBD1 aligns across 9 bases. V shed 6 bases and J 3 bases; nucleotides not matched to a gene: 12. From germline, CDR1 is GTSNPN and CDR2 SVGIG (reference sequence). This CDR3 contains 15 residues. The covered CDR3 bases are TGTGCCTGTCTAATTAGGGGACAGGGAGACTACGAG. Translation gives CACLIRGQGDYE. The entire CDR3 protein reads CACLIRGQGDYEQYF.

This clone was picked up many times. Read data end 3 residues before the CDR3 end; the end is taken from the germline J gene. The rearrangement joins TRBV6-4 to TRBJ2-3; 11 bases map to TRBD2. Trimming removed 2 bases from V and 1 base from J; junction bases left unmatched: 2. This CDR3 comprises 16 residues. CDR1 is MRHNA and CDR2 is SNTAGT in the germline V gene. The CDR3 here is CASSDATSGGTDTQYF. The sequenced CDR3 bases are TGTGCCAGCAGTGACGCGACTAGCGGGGGCACAGATACG.

About this clone: The read ends 3 residues shy of where the CDR3 ends; the end is completed using the germline J gene. The chain couples TRBV11-1 to TRBJ2-7; 9 nucleotides line up with TRBD1. The CDR3 loop spans 15 amino acids. Germline loops: CDR1 SGHAT, CDR2 FQDESV (reference sequence). V lost 3 bases, J lost 3 bases, and 6 bases stayed unmatched. CDR3 DNA (partial): TGTGCCAGCAGCTTGGGGGGGACAGGGTTCTACGAG. Its protein is CASSLGGTGFYE. The whole CDR3 reads CASSLGGTGFYEQYF.

This clone was recorded at least ten times. The read terminates 3 residues before the CDR3 end, so the remaining end is supplied by the germline J gene. The genes are TRBV7-2 and TRBJ2-1; 7 bases are a match to TRBD1. Per the germline V gene, CDR1 is SGHTA and CDR2 is FQGNSA. The V segment lost 4 bases and the J segment 5 bases; nucleotides outside the gene matches: 5. The length of the CDR3 is 14 residues. The CDR3 sequence is CASSYRTGDNEQFF. CDR3 DNA (partial): TGTGCCAGCAGCTACCGGACAGGAGACAATGAG.

This clone has ten or more counts. The sequence runs out 3 residues before the end of the CDR3; the remainder is reconstructed from the germline J gene. This rearrangement joins TRBV5-1 to TRBJ2-7; the match to TRBD1 covers 11 bases. The germline V gene has CDR1 SGHRS and CDR2 YFSETQ. V was pared by 4 bases and J by 6 bases, with 12 bases of the junction left unmatched. The CDR3 spans 16 residues. The part of the CDR3 DNA that was read is TGCGCCAGCAGCCCCAGGTCGATAGGGACAGGGGGCGAG. The encoded protein is CASSPRSIGTGGE. The CDR3 reads in full as CASSPRSIGTGGEQYF.

This clone was seen ten or more times. The read ends 3 residues early relative to the CDR3; the germline J gene fills the gap. The genes are TRBV18 and TRBJ2-5, with 10 positions matching TRBD1. The germline CDR1 and CDR2 sequences are KGHSH and LQKENI. This CDR3 has 15 amino acids. J gave up 4 bases and V 6 bases, and 8 bases lay outside the gene matches. CDR3 in amino acids: CASSSTGGLVETQYF. The DNA read from the CDR3 is TGTGCCAGCTCGTCGACAGGGGGCCTGGTAGAGACC.

This clone was counted ten times or more. The read ends 3 residues shy of where the CDR3 ends; the end is completed using the germline J gene. The genes are TRBV19 and TRBJ2-1; TRBD2 matches at 7 bases. The CDR3 loop spans 15 amino acids. The V and J ends lost 5 bases and 1 base, in that order; junction bases with no gene match: 5. Germline CDR1 reads LNHDA; CDR2 reads SQIVND (reference sequence). CDR3 sequence: CASSSSAGSYNEQFF. CDR3 bases read: TGTGCCAGTAGTTCTTCAGCGGGGTCCTACAATGAG.

This clone was found many times. The sequenced part of the CDR3 DNA is TGTGCCAGCAAATCCATTCCGACAGGGGGCGTCTATGGC. This encodes CASKSIPTGGVYG. In full, the CDR3 reads CASKSIPTGGVYGYTF. The V and J genes are TRBV5-4 and TRBJ1-2, with 10 bases identical to TRBD1. Read sequence stops 3 residues before the CDR3 end, and the germline J gene provides the missing end. V shed 6 bases, J shed 4 bases, and the junction held 12 bases outside the gene matches. Per germline, CDR1 SGHNT and CDR2 YYREEE (reference sequence). The CDR3 sequence is 16 residues long.

This clone has at least ten counts. The junction does not match germline at one end; this may be a read error. The observed sequence ends 3 residues before the CDR3 terminus, with the missing tail filled in from the germline J gene. This chain joins TRBV4-2 and TRBJ1-2; D not resolved. This CDR3 region has 15 residues. Germline V gene data show CDR1 as LGHNA and CDR2 as YNFKEQ. The CDR3 bases that were read are TGCGCCAGCAGCCAAGATCCTGCCAGGCTCTATGGC. Protein product: CASSQDPARLYG. The complete CDR3 reads CASSQDPARLYGYTF.

This clone was recorded many times. Read data end 3 residues before the CDR3 end; the end is taken from the germline J gene. This chain joins TRBV7-2 and TRBJ1-1; 9 nucleotides agree with TRBD1. This CDR3 region has 15 residues. Germline assignment: CDR1 SGHTA and CDR2 FQGNSA. V trimming: 4 bases; J trimming: 4 bases; junction bases outside the gene matches: 7. CDR3 region: CASSYLDRGGTEAFF. The part of the CDR3 DNA that was read is TGTGCCAGCAGCTACCTGGACAGGGGTGGCACTGAA.

This clone has ten or more counts. Read coverage stops 3 residues before the CDR3 terminus; the germline J gene supplies the remainder. The genes are TRBV5-1 and TRBJ2-3, with 8 positions matching TRBD2. The germline V gene encodes CDR1 SGHRS and CDR2 YFSETQ. The length of the CDR3 is 17 residues. The ends lost 0 bases at V and 1 base at J; junction bases unmatched: 7. The chain's CDR3 is CASSLAGGGGGTDTQYF. The sequenced CDR3 bases are TGCGCCAGCAGCTTGGCCGGGGGGGGTGGCGGCACAGATACG.

This clone appeared many times. The CDR3 is cut off 3 residues early in the read; its end comes from the germline J gene. The V gene is TRBV4-2, the J gene TRBJ2-1, with TRBD2 matching over 10 bases. Germline V CDR1 and CDR2: LGHNA, YNFKEQ. This CDR3 is built from 16 residues. V was pared by 2 bases and J by 6 bases, with 7 bases of the junction left unmatched. The CDR3: CASSQTTSGETNEQFF. CDR3 DNA, as far as it was read: TGTGCCAGCAGCCAAACAACTAGCGGGGAAACCAATGAG.

Many counts were recorded for this clone. The read terminates 3 residues ahead of where the CDR3 ends, so the germline J gene completes it. This sequence joins TRBV30 and TRBJ1-5; D call uncertain. The germline CDR1 and CDR2 sequences are GTSNPN and SVGIG (reference sequence). The CDR3 length is 13 residues. The V gene lost 2 bases and the J gene lost 3 bases, with 8 bases spanning the gap. The CDR3 DNA, read in part, is TGTGCCTGGAGTAAAGGTCTCAATCAGCCC. Translation: CAWSKGLNQP. The full CDR3 protein is CAWSKGLNQPQHF.

A remark on this clone: Read sequence stops 3 residues before the CDR3 end, and the germline J gene provides the missing end. This chain links TRBV7-6 with TRBJ1-5; TRBD1 matches 7 bases. Germline assignment: CDR1 SGHVS and CDR2 FNYEAQ. Trimming cost V 1 base and J 0 bases; bases outside gene matches: 6. The length of the CDR3 is 17 residues. The part of the CDR3 DNA that was read is TGTGCCAGCAGCTTAGGGACAGGCATTATTAGCAATCAGCCC. Translation: CASSLGTGIISNQP. The entire CDR3 protein is CASSLGTGIISNQPQHF.

This clone was recorded many times. Partial CDR3 DNA: TGCGCCAGCAGCTTGGCCTTACATAGCACAGATACG. It yields the protein CASSLALHSTDT. The entire CDR3 sequence reads CASSLALHSTDTQYF. This chain connects TRBV5-1 to TRBJ2-3; D unclear. With the read ending 3 residues before the CDR3 end, the germline J gene is used to fill in that end. Trimming removed 0 bases at V and 0 bases at J, with 8 bases between. The CDR3 length is 15 residues. Germline CDR1 reads SGHRS; CDR2 reads YFSETQ.

This clone was counted at least ten times. CDR3 DNA, as far as it was read: TGTGCCAGCAGCGTACACCCGGGGGATGAG. It translates to CASSVHPGDE. The CDR3 in its entirety is CASSVHPGDEQFF. The rearrangement uses TRBV9 and TRBJ2-1, with a possible D match to TRBD2 (6 bases). The sequenced fragment ends 3 residues before the CDR3 boundary, so the rest is inferred from the germline J gene. Germline V gene lookup returns CDR1 SGDLS and CDR2 YYNGEE. Trimming took off 1 base at V and 8 bases at J, with 10 bases between the two ends. The CDR3 is made up of 13 amino acids.

At least ten counts were recorded for this clone. Read sequence stops 3 residues before the CDR3 end, and the germline J gene provides the missing end. J is TRBJ1-1 and V is TRBV12-3 or TRBV12-4; possibly TRBD1 for D (6 bases). The CDR3 has 14 residues. V was pared by 2 bases and J by 4 bases, with 11 bases between. CDR3 protein: CASSLSGGATEAFF. CDR3 DNA (partial): TGTGCCAGCAGTTTATCGGGGGGCGCCACTGAA.